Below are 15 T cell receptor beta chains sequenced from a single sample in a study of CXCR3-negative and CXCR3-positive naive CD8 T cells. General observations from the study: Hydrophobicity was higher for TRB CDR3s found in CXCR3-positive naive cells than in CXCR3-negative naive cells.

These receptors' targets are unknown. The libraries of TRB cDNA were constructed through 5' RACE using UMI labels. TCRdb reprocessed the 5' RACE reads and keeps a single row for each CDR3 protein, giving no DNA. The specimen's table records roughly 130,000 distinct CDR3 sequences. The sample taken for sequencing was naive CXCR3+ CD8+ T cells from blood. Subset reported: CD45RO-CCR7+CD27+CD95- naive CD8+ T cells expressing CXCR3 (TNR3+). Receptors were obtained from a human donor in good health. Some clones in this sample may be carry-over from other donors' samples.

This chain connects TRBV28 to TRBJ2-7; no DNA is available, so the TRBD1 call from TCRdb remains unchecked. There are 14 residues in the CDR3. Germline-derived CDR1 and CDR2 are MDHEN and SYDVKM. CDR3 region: CASTPGGADYEQYF.

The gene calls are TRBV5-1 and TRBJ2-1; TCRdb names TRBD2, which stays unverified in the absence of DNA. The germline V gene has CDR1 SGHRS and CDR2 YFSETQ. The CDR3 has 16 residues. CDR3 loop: CASSLGLDWTWDEQFF.

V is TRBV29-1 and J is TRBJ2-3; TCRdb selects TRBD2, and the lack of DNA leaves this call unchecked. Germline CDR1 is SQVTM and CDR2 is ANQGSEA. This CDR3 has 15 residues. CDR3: CSVELAGRHTDTQYF.

The CDR3 sequence: CASSPVSGSAFF. V usage is TRBV11-2 and J usage is TRBJ1-1. The CDR3 spans 12 residues. CDR1 SGHAT and CDR2 FQNNGV come from the germline V gene.

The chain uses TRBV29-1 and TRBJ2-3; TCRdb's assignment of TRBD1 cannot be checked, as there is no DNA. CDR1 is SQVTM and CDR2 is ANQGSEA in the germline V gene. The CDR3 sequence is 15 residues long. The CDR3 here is CSVVAGIHGTDTQYF.

The CDR3 sequence: CASSLPPPGYNEQFF. The chain has TRBV19 and TRBJ2-1; as DNA is missing, the TRBD1 call by TCRdb cannot be tested. This CDR3 comprises 15 residues. CDR1 is LNHDA and CDR2 is SQIVND in the germline V gene (reference sequence).

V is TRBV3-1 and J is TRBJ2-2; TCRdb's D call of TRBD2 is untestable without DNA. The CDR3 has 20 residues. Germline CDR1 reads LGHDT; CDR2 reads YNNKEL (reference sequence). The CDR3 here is CASSQDRSVAGAHNTGELFF.

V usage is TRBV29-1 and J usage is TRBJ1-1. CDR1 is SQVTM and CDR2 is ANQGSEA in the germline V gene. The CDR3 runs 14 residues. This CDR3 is CSVGSENRNTEAFF. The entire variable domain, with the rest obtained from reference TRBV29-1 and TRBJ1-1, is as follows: SAVISQKPSRDICQRGTSLTIQCQVDSQVTMMFWYRQQPGQSLTLIATANQGSEATYESGFVIDKFPISRPNLTFSTLTVSNMSPEDSSIYLCSVGSENRNTEAFFGQGTRLTVV.

The CDR3 spells CSPVGGGNEQFF. This chain joins TRBV29-1 and TRBJ2-1; TCRdb gives TRBD2 as the D gene, but with no DNA this cannot be confirmed. Germline V CDR1 and CDR2: SQVTM, ANQGSEA. The length of the CDR3 is 12 residues.

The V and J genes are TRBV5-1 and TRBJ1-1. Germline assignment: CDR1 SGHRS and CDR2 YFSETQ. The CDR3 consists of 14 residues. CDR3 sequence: CASSLDDGSTEAFF.

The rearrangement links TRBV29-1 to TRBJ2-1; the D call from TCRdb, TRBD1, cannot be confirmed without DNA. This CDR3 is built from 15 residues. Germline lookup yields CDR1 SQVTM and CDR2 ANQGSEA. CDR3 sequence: CSVFPPDRGLDEQFF.

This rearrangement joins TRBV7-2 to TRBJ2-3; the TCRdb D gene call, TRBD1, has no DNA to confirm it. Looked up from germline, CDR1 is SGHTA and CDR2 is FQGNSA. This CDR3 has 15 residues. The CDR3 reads CASSLAPGRSDTQYF.

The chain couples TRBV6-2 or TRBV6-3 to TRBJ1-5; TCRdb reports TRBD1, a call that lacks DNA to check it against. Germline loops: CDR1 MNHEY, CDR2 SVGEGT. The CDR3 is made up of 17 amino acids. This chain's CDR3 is CASSYFGGRNSNQPQHF.

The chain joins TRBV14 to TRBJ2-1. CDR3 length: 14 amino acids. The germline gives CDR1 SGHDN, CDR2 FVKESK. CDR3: CASRAAGSYNEQFF.

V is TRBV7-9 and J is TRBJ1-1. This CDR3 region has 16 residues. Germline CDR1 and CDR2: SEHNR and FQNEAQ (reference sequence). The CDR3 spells CASSLGSTSWNTEAFF.